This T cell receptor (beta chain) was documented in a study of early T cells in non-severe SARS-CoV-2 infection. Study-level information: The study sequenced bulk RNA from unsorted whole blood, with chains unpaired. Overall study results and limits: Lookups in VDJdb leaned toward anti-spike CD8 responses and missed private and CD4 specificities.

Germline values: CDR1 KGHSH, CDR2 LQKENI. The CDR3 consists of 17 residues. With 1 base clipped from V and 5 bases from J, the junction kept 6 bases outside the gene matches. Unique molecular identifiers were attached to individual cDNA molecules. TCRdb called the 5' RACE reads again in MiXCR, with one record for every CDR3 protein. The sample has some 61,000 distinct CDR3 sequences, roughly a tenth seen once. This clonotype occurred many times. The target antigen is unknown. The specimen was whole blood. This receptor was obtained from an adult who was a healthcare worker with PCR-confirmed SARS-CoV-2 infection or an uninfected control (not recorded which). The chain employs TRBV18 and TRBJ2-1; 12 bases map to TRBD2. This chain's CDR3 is CASSPRILAGGNNEQFF. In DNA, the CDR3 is TGTGCCAGCTCACCACGAATTCTAGCGGGGGGGAACAATGAGCAGTTCTTC.